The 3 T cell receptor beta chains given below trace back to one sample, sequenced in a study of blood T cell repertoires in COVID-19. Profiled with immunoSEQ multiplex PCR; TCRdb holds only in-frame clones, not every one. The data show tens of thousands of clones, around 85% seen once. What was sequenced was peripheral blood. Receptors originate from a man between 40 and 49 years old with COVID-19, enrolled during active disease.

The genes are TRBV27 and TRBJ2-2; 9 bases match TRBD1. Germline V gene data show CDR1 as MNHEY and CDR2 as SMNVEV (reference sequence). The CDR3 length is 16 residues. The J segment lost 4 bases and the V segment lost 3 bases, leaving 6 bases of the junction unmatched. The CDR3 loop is CASSFTDRGGTGELFF. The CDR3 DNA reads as TGTGCCAGCAGTTTCACAGACAGGGGGGGCACCGGGGAGCTGTTTTTT.

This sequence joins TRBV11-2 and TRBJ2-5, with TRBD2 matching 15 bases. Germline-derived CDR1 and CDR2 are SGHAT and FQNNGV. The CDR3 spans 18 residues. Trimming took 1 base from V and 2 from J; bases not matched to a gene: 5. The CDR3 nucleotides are TGTGCCAGCAGCTTAGGGCTAGGACTAGCGGGGGGGCAAGAGACCCAGTACTTC. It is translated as CASSLGLGLAGGQETQYF. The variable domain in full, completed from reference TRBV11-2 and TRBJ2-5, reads EAGVAQSPRYKIIEKRQSVAFWCNPISGHATLYWYQQILGQGPKLLIQFQNNGVVDDSQLPKDRFSAERLKGVDSTLKIQPAKLEDSAVYLCASSLGLGLAGGQETQYFGPGTRLLVL.

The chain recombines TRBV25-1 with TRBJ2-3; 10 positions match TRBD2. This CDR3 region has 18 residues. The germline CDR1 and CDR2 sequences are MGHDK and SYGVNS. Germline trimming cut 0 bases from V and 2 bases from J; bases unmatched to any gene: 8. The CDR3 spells CASSEYISGGTNTDTQYF. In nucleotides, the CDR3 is TGTGCCAGCAGTGAATATATTAGCGGGGGGACCAACACAGATACGCAGTATTTT. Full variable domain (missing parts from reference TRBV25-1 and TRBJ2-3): EADIYQTPRYLVIGTGKKITLECSQTMGHDKMYWYQQDPGMELHLIHYSYGVNSTEKGDLSSESTVSRIRTEHFPLTLESARPSHTSQYLCASSEYISGGTNTDTQYFGPGTRLTVL.